Sequencing of this T cell receptor beta chain was carried out in a study of control samples from healthy donors and cancer patients. Clones were sequenced by immunoSEQ multiplex PCR, and TCRdb holds only the in-frame ones, with some missing. The table lists some 150,000 clones, 96% of them singletons. Germline-derived CDR1 and CDR2 are MNHEY and SVGAGI. The V gene lost 1 base and the J gene lost 5 bases, with 12 bases spanning the gap. The CDR3 has 15 residues. The V gene is TRBV6-5, the J gene TRBJ2-1; perhaps TRBD2 as D (5 bases). The receptor comes from a woman aged 30 to 39 in good health. Sequenced sample: blood. The CDR3 DNA reads as TGTGCCAGCAGTTACTTCGGGAATCAAAACAATGAGCAGTTCTTC. Residues: CASSYFGNQNNEQFF.